This entry describes one T cell receptor (beta chain). Its antigen is undetermined. These data are taken from a study of radiotherapy plus CTLA-4 blockade in lung cancer. About the research overall: Objective responses were recorded in 15% to 20% of patients, with disease control recorded in 25% to 40%.

Sequenced by immunoSEQ multiplex PCR; TCRdb stores in-frame clones only, minus some. The sample gives roughly 48,000 clones, 82% of which show up once; approximately 3.3% is in the top ten. The V gene end was trimmed by 1 base and the J gene end by 4 bases; junction bases not matched to a gene: 6. The CDR3 sequence is 16 residues long. Germline V gene lookup returns CDR1 MGHRA and CDR2 YSYEKL. The study, taken as a whole, reports: Together with interferon-beta, which increased in serum after radiation, early dynamic changes in blood T cell clones were reportedly the best predictors of response. Tumor-origin TCR clones grew in blood after radiotherapy plus ipilimumab.

The TCR originated in a human donor with non-small cell lung cancer who had stable disease on radiotherapy plus ipilimumab. The chain combines TRBV4-1 with TRBJ2-1; 8 positions agree with TRBD1. This sample comprised peripheral blood, obtained from a patient treated with radiotherapy plus ipilimumab. The DNA of the CDR3 is TGCGCCAGCAGCCAAGGACAGGGGCCACGATACAATGAGCAGTTCTTC. Protein: CASSQGQGPRYNEQFF.